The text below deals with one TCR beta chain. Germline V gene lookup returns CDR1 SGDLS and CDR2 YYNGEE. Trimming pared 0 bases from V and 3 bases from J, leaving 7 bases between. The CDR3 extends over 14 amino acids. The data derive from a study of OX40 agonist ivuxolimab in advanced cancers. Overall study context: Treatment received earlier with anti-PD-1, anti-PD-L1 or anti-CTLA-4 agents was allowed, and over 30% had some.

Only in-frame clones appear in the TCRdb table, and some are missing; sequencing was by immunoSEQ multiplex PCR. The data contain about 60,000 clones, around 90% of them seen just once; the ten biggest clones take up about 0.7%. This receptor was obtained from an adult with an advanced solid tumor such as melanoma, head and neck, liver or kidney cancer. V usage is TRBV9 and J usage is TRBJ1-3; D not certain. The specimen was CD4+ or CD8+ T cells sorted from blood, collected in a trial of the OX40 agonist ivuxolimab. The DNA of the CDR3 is TGTGCCAGCAGCGTAGAAAAGGTTGGAAACACCATATATTTT. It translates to CASSVEKVGNTIYF.